The 21 T cell receptor beta chains below were found in one sample sequenced in a study of T cells after yellow fever vaccination. Via MiXCR, TCRdb re-called the 5' RACE reads, giving one row per CDR3 protein. The table records about 14,000 distinct CDR3 sequences, 6% to 8% of them present only once. The material was PBMCs, either bulk or a sorted T-cell subset (CD4+, CD8+, memory, or dextramer-sorted; not recorded which), obtained on the day of the yellow fever booster vaccination. The receptors here all came from a man aged 18 to 29 who received the YFV17D yellow fever vaccine.

This clonotype was counted many times. The chain uses TRBV28 and TRBJ2-7; D gene unclear. This CDR3 has 11 amino acids. Trimming left V 5 bases short and J 4 bases short, with 6 bases between. The V gene's germline CDR1 is MDHEN and CDR2 SYDVKM. The CDR3: CASSHGYEQYV. The CDR3 DNA reads TGTGCCAGCAGTCATGGATACGAGCAGTACGTC.

This clonotype is labeled medium-sized (0.01 to 0.1%). This rearrangement joins TRBV7-9 to TRBJ1-5; D is unclear. Germline values: CDR1 SEHNR, CDR2 FQNEAQ (reference sequence). CDR3 length: 13 amino acids. Trimming took 1 base from V and 5 from J, leaving 6 bases between them. The CDR3 here is CASSLDLDQPQHF. As DNA, the CDR3 is TGTGCCAGCAGCTTAGATTTGGATCAGCCCCAGCATTTT.

By sample share, this clonotype is medium-sized. The chain recombines TRBV29-1 with TRBJ2-1; no reliable D call. The CDR3 extends over 16 amino acids. Germline CDR1 and CDR2: SQVTM and ANQGSEA. V lost 1 base and J lost 2, with 15 bases in between. CDR3 sequence reads: CSVEGAATWPYNEQFF. The CDR3 nucleotides read TGCAGCGTTGAAGGGGCAGCTACTTGGCCCTACAATGAGCAGTTCTTC.

This clonotype was counted at least ten times. This chain connects TRBV5-4 to TRBJ2-2, with 9 bases lining up with TRBD1. J lost 0 bases, V lost 4 bases, and 7 bases had no gene match. The CDR3 is 17 residues long. Germline assignment: CDR1 SGHNT and CDR2 YYREEE (reference sequence). The CDR3 DNA reads as TGTGCCAGCAGCACGGGGGACAGGGCCTCGAACACCGGGGAGCTGTTTTTT. Amino acid sequence: CASSTGDRASNTGELFF.

This clonotype came up many times. This sequence joins TRBV6-5 and TRBJ1-5; D may be TRBD1 (6 bases). Trimming removed 2 bases from V and 3 bases from J, with 11 bases in between. The CDR3 contains 15 residues. In germline, CDR1 is MNHEY, CDR2 SVGAGI. Here the CDR3 DNA reads TGTGCCAGCAGTTACGGTGGGGGACACAATCAGCCCCAGCATTTT. As protein: CASSYGGGHNQPQHF.

This clonotype was picked up many times. This sequence joins TRBV5-6 and TRBJ1-2; D is perhaps TRBD1 (6 bases). Germline CDR1 reads SGHDT; CDR2 reads YYEEEE. V lost 0 bases to trimming and J lost 8 bases, with 14 bases between them. The CDR3 spans 14 residues. The DNA for the CDR3 is TGTGCCAGCAGCTTGGCCGGGGGACAACCCGGCTACACCTTC. As protein: CASSLAGGQPGYTF.

This clonotype was seen repeatedly, ten times or more. CDR3 bases: TGCGCCAGCAGCTTGGCGGCGTACTCTGGGGCCAACGTCCTGACTTTC. This sequence encodes CASSLAAYSGANVLTF. The chain combines TRBV5-1 with TRBJ2-6; no clear D. The CDR3 sequence is 16 residues long. V was cut by 0 bases and J by 0 bases, with 7 bases left in between. Germline V gives CDR1 SGHRS, CDR2 YFSETQ. The entire variable domain, with the rest obtained from reference TRBV5-1 and TRBJ2-6, is as follows: KAGVTQTPRYLIKTRGQQVTLSCSPISGHRSVSWYQQTPGQGLQFLFEYFSETQRNKGNFPGRFSGRQFSNSRSEMNVSTLELGDSALYLCASSLAAYSGANVLTFGAGSRLTVL.

In its sample, this clonotype ranks as medium-sized. This chain's CDR3 is CASSPGVGTQYF. The DNA for the CDR3 is TGTGCCAGCAGCCCCGGGGTAGGAACGCAGTATTTT. V usage is TRBV12-3 or TRBV12-4 and J usage is TRBJ2-3, with D possibly being TRBD2 (5 bases). V gave up 6 bases and J gave up 9 bases, with 13 bases separating them. This CDR3 has 12 residues.

This clonotype was seen many times. The chain joins TRBV6-1 to TRBJ2-3; no clear D. This CDR3 comprises 14 residues. The V end was cut by 7 bases, the J end by 0 bases, with 11 bases between. CDR1 is MNHNS, CDR2 SASEGT, per germline. The CDR3 sequence: CASTMMESTDTQYF. In nucleotides, the CDR3 is TGTGCCAGCACTATGATGGAAAGCACAGATACGCAGTATTTT.

V is TRBV3-1 and J is TRBJ2-1; D is ambiguous. Germline CDR1 reads LGHDT; CDR2 reads YNNKEL (reference sequence). This CDR3 spans 15 amino acids. Trimming took 1 base from V and 0 from J, leaving 7 bases between them. CDR3 in DNA: TGTGCCAGCAGCCAAGGAGGCAGCTCCTACAATGAGCAGTTCTTC. Translating gives CASSQGGSSYNEQFF.

This clonotype was detected ten times or more. The rearrangement links TRBV18 to TRBJ2-2; D possibly corresponds to TRBD2 (5 bases). The ends were cut back, 3 bases at V and 4 bases at J, with 9 bases in the middle. The CDR3 is 14 residues long. CDR1 is KGHSH and CDR2 is LQKENI in the germline V gene. The CDR3 spells CASSPREGTGELFF. Written as DNA, the CDR3 is TGTGCCAGCTCACCGAGGGAAGGCACCGGGGAGCTGTTTTTT.

This clonotype was observed many times. The chain uses TRBV27 and TRBJ2-5, with 10 bases fitting TRBD2. V trimming: 8 bases; J trimming: 0 bases; junction bases outside the gene matches: 6. CDR3 size: 15 residues. Germline lookup yields CDR1 MNHEY and CDR2 SMNVEV (reference sequence). CDR3 sequence reads: CASVATSGDQETQYF. The CDR3 DNA is TGTGCCAGCGTGGCTACTAGCGGGGACCAAGAGACCCAGTACTTC.

This clonotype has at least ten counts. The CDR3 bases are TGTGCCAGCAGTTCCTCCGGTCAGGGAGGCAAGTATTTT. Its translation is CASSSSGQGGKYF. V gene TRBV12-3 or TRBV12-4 combines with J gene TRBJ2-3; D is possibly TRBD2 (6 bases). V gave up 4 bases and J gave up 13 bases, with 18 bases separating them. The CDR3 consists of 13 residues.

In its sample, this clonotype ranks as medium-sized. The chain is built from TRBV12-3 or TRBV12-4 and TRBJ2-3; TRBD1 matches at 8 bases. The V segment lost 4 bases and the J segment 0 bases; nucleotides outside the gene matches: 6. CDR3 length equals 16 residues. CDR3 sequence (DNA): TGTGCCAGCAGTTCTATCGGACAGGGAAGCACAGATACGCAGTATTTT. Residues: CASSSIGQGSTDTQYF.

In this sample, this clonotype is medium-sized. The rearrangement uses TRBV5-1 and TRBJ2-5, with 7 positions matching TRBD2. After removal of 5 bases from V and 1 base from J, the junction contained 8 bases not matched to a gene. Per the germline V gene, CDR1 is SGHRS and CDR2 is YFSETQ. CDR3 length equals 15 residues. The CDR3 reads CASRPVSGPQETQYF. The CDR3 DNA reads TGCGCCAGCAGGCCGGTTAGCGGGCCCCAAGAGACCCAGTACTTC.

This clonotype occurred many times. This chain uses TRBV7-6 with TRBJ1-5; 8 bases line up with TRBD1. The trim removed 5 bases at V and 7 bases at J, leaving 10 bases unmatched. This CDR3 has 15 amino acids. The V gene's germline CDR1 is SGHVS and CDR2 FNYEAQ. The DNA for the CDR3 is TGTGCCAGCAGCCAAATGACAGGGGTAAACCAGCCCCAGCATTTT. Translation gives CASSQMTGVNQPQHF.

This clonotype was found many times. The J gene is TRBJ2-1, the V gene TRBV19, with a tentative D call TRBD2 (6 bases). The V end was cut by 1 base, the J end by 12 bases, with 10 bases between. The CDR3 sequence is 12 residues long. Per the germline V gene, CDR1 is LNHDA and CDR2 is SQIVND (reference sequence). In nucleotides, the CDR3 is TGTGCCAGTAGTATAGGCGGGGAGAGGCAGTTCTTC. This translates into CASSIGGERQFF.

This clonotype showed up many times. The chain links TRBV7-2 to TRBJ1-1; no reliable D call. CDR1 is SGHTA and CDR2 is FQGNSA in the germline V gene. V shed 5 bases and J shed 3 bases, with 19 bases lying between them. This CDR3 is built from 16 residues. CDR3 protein: CASSPKVWVQDTEAFF. The CDR3 DNA is TGTGCCAGCAGCCCAAAAGTGTGGGTTCAAGACACTGAAGCTTTCTTT.

This clonotype was seen many times. The J gene is TRBJ1-1, the V gene TRBV6-1; D is uncertain. In germline, CDR1 is MNHNS, CDR2 SASEGT. Trimming pared 5 bases from V and 4 bases from J, leaving 11 bases between. This CDR3 has 13 amino acids. The CDR3 protein is CASSKPGSTEAFF. CDR3 nucleotide sequence: TGTGCCAGCAGTAAACCAGGAAGCACTGAAGCTTTCTTT.

This clonotype is judged medium-sized (0.01 to 0.1%). V and J are TRBV27 and TRBJ1-5, with 7 positions matching TRBD1. Losses at the gene ends were 1 base for V and 2 bases for J; bases not matched to a gene: 8. CDR1 is MNHEY and CDR2 is SMNVEV in the germline V gene (reference sequence). The CDR3 is 17 amino acids. CDR3 residues: CASSLWAGGMGNQPQHF. The CDR3 DNA reads as TGTGCCAGCAGTTTATGGGCAGGGGGTATGGGCAATCAGCCCCAGCATTTT.

By share of the sample, this clonotype is medium-sized (0.01 to 0.1%). J is TRBJ2-7 and V is TRBV10-3; 9 nucleotides agree with TRBD1. The CDR3 totals 14 residues. Unmatched junction bases numbered 4, after V lost 4 bases and J lost 3 bases. Per the germline V gene, CDR1 is ENHRY and CDR2 is SYGVKD. The CDR3 is CAISGTGDYYEQYF. The CDR3 DNA follows: TGTGCCATCAGTGGGACAGGGGATTACTACGAGCAGTACTTC.